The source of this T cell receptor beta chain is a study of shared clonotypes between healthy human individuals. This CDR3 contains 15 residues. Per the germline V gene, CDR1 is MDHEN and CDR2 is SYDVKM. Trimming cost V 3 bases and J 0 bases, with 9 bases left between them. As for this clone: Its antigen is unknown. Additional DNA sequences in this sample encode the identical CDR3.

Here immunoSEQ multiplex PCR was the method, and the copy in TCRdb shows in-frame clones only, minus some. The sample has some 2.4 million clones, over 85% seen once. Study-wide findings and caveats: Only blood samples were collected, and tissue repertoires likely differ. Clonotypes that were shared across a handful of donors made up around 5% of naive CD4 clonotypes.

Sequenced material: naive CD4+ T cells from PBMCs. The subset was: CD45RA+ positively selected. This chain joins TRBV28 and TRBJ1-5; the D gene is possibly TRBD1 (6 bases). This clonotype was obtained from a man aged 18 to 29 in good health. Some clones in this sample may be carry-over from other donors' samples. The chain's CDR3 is CASSLGGHSNQPQHF. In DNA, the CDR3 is TGTGCCAGCAGTTTGGGGGGCCATAGCAATCAGCCCCAGCATTTT.